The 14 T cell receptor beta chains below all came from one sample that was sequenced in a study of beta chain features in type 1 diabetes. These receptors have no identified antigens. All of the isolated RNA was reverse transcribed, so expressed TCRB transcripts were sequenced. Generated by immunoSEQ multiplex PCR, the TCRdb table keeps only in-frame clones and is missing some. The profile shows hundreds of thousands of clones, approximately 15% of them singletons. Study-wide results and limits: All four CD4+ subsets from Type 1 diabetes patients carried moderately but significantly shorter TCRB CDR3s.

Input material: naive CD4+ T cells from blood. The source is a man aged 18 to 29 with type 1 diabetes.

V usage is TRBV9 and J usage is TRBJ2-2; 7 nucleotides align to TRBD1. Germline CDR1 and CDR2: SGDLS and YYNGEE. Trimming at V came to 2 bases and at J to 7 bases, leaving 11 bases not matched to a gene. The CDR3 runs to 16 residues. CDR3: CASSVSSRGYGGELFF. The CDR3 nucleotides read TGTGCCAGCAGCGTCTCCTCCAGGGGGTATGGCGGGGAGCTGTTTTTT.

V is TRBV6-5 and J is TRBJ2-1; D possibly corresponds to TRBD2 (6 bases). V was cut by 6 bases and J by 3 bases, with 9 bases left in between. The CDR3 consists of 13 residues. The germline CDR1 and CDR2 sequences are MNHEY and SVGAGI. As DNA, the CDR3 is TGTGCCAGCAGCGGACTATTCTACAATGAGCAGTTCTTC. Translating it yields CASSGLFYNEQFF.

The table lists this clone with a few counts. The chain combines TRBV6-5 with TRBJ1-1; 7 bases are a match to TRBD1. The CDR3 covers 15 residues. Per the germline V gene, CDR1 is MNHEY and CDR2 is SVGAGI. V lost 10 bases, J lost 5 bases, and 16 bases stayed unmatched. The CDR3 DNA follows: TGTGCCATATGGTCGTTCCGTTCAGGGGGAACTGAAGCTTTCTTT. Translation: CAIWSFRSGGTEAFF.

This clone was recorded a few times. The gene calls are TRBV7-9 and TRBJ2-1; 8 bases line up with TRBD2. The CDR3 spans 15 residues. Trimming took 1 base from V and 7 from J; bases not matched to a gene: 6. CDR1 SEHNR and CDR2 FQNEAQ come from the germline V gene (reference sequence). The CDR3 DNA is TGTGCCAGCAGCTTAGTTGGGCGGGGGGAAAATGAGCAGTTCTTC. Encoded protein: CASSLVGRGENEQFF.

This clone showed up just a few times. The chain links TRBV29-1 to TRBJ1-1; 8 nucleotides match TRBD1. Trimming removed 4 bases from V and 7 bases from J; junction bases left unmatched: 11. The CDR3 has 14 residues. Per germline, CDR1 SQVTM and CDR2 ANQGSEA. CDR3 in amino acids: CSVGPQGGQGEAFF. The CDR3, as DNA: TGCAGCGTTGGTCCACAGGGGGGTCAAGGTGAAGCTTTCTTT. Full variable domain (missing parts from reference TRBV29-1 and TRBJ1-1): SAVISQKPSRDICQRGTSLTIQCQVDSQVTMMFWYRQQPGQSLTLIATANQGSEATYESGFVIDKFPISRPNLTFSTLTVSNMSPEDSSIYLCSVGPQGGQGEAFFGQGTRLTVV.

CDR3 amino acids: CSAEGGNEQYF. The CDR3 bases are TGCAGTGCGGAAGGGGGCAACGAGCAGTACTTC. V is TRBV20-1 and J is TRBJ2-7; 7 bases match TRBD1. CDR1 and CDR2 (germline): DFQATT, SNEGSKA (reference sequence). Losses at the gene ends were 6 bases for V and 5 bases for J; bases not matched to a gene: 4. CDR3 length: 11 residues.

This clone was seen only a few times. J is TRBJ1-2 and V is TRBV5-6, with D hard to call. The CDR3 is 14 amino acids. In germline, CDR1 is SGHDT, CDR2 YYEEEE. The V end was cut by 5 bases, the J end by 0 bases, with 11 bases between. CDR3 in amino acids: CASRILNSNYGYTF. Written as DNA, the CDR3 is TGTGCCAGCAGGATACTAAACTCTAACTATGGCTACACCTTC.

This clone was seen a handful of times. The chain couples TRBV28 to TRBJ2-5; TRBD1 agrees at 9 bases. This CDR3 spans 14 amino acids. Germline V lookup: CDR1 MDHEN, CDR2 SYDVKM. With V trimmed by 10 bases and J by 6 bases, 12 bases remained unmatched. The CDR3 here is CATLQGAVVKTQYF. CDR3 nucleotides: TGTGCCACCCTACAGGGGGCTGTTGTAAAGACCCAGTACTTC.

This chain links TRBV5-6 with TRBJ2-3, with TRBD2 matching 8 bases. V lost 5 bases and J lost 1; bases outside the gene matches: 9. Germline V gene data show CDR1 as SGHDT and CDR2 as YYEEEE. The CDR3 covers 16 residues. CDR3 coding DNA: TGTGCCAGCAGATTGCGCGGGGGGACCCGCACAGATACGCAGTATTTT. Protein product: CASRLRGGTRTDTQYF.

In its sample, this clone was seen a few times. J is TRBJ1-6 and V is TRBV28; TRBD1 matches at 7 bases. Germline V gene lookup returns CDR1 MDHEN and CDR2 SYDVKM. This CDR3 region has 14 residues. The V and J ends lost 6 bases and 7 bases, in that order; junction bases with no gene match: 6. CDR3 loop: CASRPGQLNSPLHF. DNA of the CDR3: TGTGCCAGCAGGCCGGGACAGCTAAATTCACCCCTCCACTTT. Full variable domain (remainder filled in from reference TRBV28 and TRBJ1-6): DVKVTQSSRYLVKRTGEKVFLECVQDMDHENMFWYRQDPGLGLRLIYFSYDVKMKEKGDIPEGYSVSREKKERFSLILESASTNQTSMYLCASRPGQLNSPLHFGNGTRLTVT.

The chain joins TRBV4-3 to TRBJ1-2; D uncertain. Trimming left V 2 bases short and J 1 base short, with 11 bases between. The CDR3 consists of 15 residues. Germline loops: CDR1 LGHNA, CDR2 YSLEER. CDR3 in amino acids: CASSQPPPYNYGYTF. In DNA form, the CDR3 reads TGCGCCAGCAGCCAACCACCTCCCTATAACTATGGCTACACCTTC.

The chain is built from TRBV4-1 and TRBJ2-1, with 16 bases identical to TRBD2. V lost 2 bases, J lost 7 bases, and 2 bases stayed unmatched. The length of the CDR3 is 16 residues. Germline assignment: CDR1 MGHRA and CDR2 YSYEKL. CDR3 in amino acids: CASSQPGLAGGNEQFF. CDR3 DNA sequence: TGCGCCAGCAGCCAACCGGGACTAGCGGGAGGGAATGAGCAGTTCTTC.

This CDR3 is CASGLVLAGGNTGELFF. The CDR3 DNA is TGTGCTAGTGGTTTGGTACTCGCGGGGGGCAACACCGGGGAGCTGTTTTTT. The genes are TRBV12-5 and TRBJ2-2, with 8 bases fitting TRBD2. The CDR3 spans 17 residues. Germline CDR1 reads LGHNT; CDR2 reads FRNRAP. After removal of 0 bases from V and 2 bases from J, the junction contained 5 bases not matched to a gene.

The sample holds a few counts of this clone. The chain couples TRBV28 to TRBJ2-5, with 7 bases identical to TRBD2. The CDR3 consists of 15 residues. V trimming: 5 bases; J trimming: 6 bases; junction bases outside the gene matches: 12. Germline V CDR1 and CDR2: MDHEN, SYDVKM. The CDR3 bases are TGTGCCAGCAGTCCTAGACTAGCTGGGGGACAGACCCAGTACTTC. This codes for CASSPRLAGGQTQYF.